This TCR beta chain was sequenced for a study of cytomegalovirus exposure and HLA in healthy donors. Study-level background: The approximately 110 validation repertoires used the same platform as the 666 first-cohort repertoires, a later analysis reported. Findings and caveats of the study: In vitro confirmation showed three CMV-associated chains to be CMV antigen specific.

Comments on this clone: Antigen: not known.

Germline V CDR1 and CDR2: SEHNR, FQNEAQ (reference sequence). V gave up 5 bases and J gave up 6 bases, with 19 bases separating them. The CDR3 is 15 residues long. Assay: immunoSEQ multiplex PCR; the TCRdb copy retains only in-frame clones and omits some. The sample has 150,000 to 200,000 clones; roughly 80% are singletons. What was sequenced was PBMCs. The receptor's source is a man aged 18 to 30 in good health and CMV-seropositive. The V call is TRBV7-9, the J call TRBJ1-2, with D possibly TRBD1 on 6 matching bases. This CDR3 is CASSPEVQGKHGYTF. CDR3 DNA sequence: TGTGCCAGCAGCCCTGAGGTCCAGGGGAAGCATGGCTACACCTTC. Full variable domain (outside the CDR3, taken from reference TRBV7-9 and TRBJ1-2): DTGVSQNPRHKITKRGQNVTFRCDPISEHNRLYWYRQTLGQGPEFLTYFQNEAQLEKSRLLSDRFSAERPKGSFSTLEIQRTEQGDSAMYLCASSPEVQGKHGYTFGSGTRLTVV.